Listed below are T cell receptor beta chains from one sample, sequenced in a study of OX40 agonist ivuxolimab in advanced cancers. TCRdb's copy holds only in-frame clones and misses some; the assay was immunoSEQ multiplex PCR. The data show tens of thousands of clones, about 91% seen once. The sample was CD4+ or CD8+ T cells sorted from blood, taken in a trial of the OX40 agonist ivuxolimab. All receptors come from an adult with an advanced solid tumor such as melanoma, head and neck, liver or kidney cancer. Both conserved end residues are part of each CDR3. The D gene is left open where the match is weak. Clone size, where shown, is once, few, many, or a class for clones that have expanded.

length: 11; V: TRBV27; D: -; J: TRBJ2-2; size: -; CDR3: CASILNGELFF; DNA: TGTGCCAGCATCTTGAATGGCGAGCTGTTTTTT
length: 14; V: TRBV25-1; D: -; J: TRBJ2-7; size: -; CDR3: CASSAGGPPYEQYF; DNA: TGTGCCAGCAGTGCTGGGGGACCACCCTACGAGCAGTACTTC
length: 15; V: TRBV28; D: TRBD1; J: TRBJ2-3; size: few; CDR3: CASSSGTGVSDTQYF; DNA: TGTGCCAGCAGTTCAGGGACAGGGGTATCCGATACGCAGTATTTT
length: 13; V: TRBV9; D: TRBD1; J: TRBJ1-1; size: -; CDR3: CASSHGQGIEAFF; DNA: TGTGCCAGCAGCCACGGACAGGGTATTGAAGCTTTCTTT
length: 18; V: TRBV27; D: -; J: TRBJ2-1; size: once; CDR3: CASSFLPLTGVSYNEQFF; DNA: TGTGCCAGCAGTTTTCTCCCTTTGACGGGGGTCTCCTACAATGAGCAGTTCTTC
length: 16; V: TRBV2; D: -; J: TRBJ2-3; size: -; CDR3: CASSQPLVTSTDTQYF; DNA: TGTGCCAGCAGCCAACCCCTAGTAACTAGCACAGATACGCAGTATTTT
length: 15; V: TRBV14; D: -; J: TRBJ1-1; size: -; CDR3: CASSQDIGENTEAFF; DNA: TGTGCCAGCAGCCAAGATATCGGGGAGAACACTGAAGCTTTCTTT
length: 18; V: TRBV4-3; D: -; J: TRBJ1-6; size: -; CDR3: CASSQDNSRTSYNSPLHF; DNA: TGCGCCAGCAGCCAAGATAATTCTCGGACCTCCTATAATTCACCCCTCCACTTT
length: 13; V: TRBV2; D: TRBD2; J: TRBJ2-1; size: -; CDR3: CASLAAPYNEQFF; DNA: TGTGCCAGTCTAGCGGCTCCTTACAATGAGCAGTTCTTC
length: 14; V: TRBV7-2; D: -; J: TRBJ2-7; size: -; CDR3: CASSSQAQGYEQYF; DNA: TGTGCCAGCAGCTCCCAAGCCCAGGGGTACGAGCAGTACTTC
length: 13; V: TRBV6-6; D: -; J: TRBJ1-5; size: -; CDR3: CASSYEGNQPQHF; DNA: TGTGCCAGCAGTTATGAGGGTAATCAGCCCCAGCATTTT
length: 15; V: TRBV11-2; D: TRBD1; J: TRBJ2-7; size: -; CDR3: CASSLGQGVMHEQYF; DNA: TGTGCCAGCAGCTTAGGACAGGGGGTTATGCACGAGCAGTACTTC
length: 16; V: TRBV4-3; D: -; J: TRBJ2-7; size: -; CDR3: CASSQAMLTGYYEQYF; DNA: TGCGCCAGCAGCCAAGCAATGCTGACAGGATACTACGAGCAGTACTTC
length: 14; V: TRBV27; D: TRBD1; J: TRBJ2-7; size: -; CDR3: CASSPRTGGFEQYF; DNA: TGTGCCAGCAGTCCAAGGACAGGTGGCTTCGAGCAGTACTTC
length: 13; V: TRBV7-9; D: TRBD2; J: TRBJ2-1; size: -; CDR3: CASSLSGSNEQFF; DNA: TGTGCCAGCAGCCTTAGCGGGAGTAATGAGCAGTTCTTC
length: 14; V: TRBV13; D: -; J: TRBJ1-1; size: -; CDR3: CASTEGPSNTEAFF; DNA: TGTGCCAGCACCGAGGGCCCTTCGAACACTGAAGCTTTCTTT
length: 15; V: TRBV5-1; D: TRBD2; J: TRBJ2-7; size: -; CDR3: CASSLTSGRIYEQYF; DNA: TGCGCCAGCAGCCTGACTAGCGGGAGGATCTACGAGCAGTACTTC
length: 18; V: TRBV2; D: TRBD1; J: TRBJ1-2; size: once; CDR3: CASILDRGRHMINYGYTF; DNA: TGTGCCAGCATCCTCGACAGGGGCCGCCATATGATCAACTATGGCTACACCTTC
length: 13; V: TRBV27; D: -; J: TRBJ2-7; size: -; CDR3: CASSLYGVGEQYF; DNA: TGTGCCAGCAGTTTATACGGGGTCGGCGAGCAGTACTTC
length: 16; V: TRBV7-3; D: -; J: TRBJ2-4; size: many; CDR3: CASSSRPGFAKNIQYF; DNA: TGTGCCAGCAGCTCAAGGCCAGGGTTCGCCAAAAACATTCAGTACTTC
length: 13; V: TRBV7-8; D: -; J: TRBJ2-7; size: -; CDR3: CASSPGPTYEQYF; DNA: TGTGCCAGCAGCCCGGGACCTACCTACGAGCAGTACTTC
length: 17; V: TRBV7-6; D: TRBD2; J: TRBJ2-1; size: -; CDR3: CASSPPTSGPPLGEQFF; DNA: TGTGCCAGCAGCCCACCGACTAGCGGGCCTCCCCTAGGTGAGCAGTTCTTC
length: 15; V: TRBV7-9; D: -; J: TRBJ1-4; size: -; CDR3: CASSAHGTGNEKLFF; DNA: TGTGCCAGCAGCGCGCACGGGACGGGTAATGAAAAACTGTTTTTT
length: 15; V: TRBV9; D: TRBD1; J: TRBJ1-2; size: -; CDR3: CASSAPGQGAIGYTF; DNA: TGTGCCAGCAGCGCACCGGGACAGGGGGCGATCGGCTACACCTTC
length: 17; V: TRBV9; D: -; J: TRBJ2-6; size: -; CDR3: CASSPRAGFSGANVLTF; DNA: TGTGCCAGCAGCCCCCGAGCAGGGTTCTCTGGGGCCAACGTCCTGACTTTC
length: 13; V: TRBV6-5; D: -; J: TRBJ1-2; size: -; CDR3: CASSTGRFIGYTF; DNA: TGTGCCAGCAGTACGGGGCGCTTCATCGGCTACACCTTC
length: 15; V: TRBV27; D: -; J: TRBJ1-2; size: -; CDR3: CASSLMSAGSYGYTF; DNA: TGTGCCAGCAGTTTAATGTCGGCAGGCTCCTATGGCTACACCTTC
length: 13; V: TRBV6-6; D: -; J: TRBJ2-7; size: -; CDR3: CASKFQGPYEQYF; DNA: TGTGCCAGCAAGTTCCAGGGTCCTTACGAGCAGTACTTC
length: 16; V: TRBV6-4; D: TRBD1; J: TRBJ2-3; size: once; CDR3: CASPTPPGQGADTQYF; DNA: TGTGCCAGTCCCACTCCGCCGGGACAGGGTGCAGATACGCAGTATTTT
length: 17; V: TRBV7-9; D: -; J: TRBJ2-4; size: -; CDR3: CASSLGGLEGGVDIQYF; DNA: TGTGCCAGCAGCTTAGGAGGCCTGGAGGGCGGCGTAGACATTCAGTACTTC
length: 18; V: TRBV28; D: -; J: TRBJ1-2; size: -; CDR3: CASKNLGTPPSPNYGYTF; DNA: TGTGCCAGCAAAAATTTAGGGACACCCCCTTCCCCTAACTATGGCTACACCTTC
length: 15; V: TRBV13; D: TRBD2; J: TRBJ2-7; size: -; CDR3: CASSEGLAGSYEQYF; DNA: TGTGCCAGCAGCGAAGGACTAGCGGGGAGCTACGAGCAGTACTTC
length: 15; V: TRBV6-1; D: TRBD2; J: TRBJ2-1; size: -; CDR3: CASSEGGGGHNEQFF; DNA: TGTGCCAGCAGTGAAGGAGGCGGGGGGCACAATGAGCAGTTCTTC
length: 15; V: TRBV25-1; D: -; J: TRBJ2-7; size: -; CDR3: CASSESIDSSGEQYF; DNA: TGTGCCAGCAGTGAATCGATTGACTCATCGGGGGAGCAGTACTTC
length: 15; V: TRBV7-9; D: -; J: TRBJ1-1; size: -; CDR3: CASSLGLGEGTEAFF; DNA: TGTGCCAGCAGCTTAGGATTGGGTGAGGGCACTGAAGCTTTCTTT
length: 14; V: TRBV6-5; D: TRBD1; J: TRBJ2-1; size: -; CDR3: CASSPGTGNSEQFF; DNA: TGTGCCAGCAGTCCCGGGACAGGGAATAGTGAGCAGTTCTTC
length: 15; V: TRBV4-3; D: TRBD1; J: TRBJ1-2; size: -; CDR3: CASSKPTGGSGGYTF; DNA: TGCGCCAGCAGCAAACCGACAGGGGGAAGCGGTGGCTACACCTTC
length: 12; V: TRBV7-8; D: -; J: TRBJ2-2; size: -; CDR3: CASSRGTGELFF; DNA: TGTGCCAGCAGCCGAGGGACCGGGGAGCTGTTTTTT
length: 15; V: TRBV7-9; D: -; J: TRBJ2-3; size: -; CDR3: CASSLLLGKTYTQYF; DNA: TGTGCCAGCAGCCTACTGTTGGGGAAAACATATACGCAGTATTTT
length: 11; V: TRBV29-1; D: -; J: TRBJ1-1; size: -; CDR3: CSVGGGTEAFF; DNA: TGCAGCGTTGGCGGGGGCACTGAAGCTTTCTTT
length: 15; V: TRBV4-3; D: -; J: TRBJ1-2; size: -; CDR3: CASSQVHQGGYGYTF; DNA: TGCGCCAGCAGCCAAGTTCACCAGGGAGGCTATGGCTACACCTTC
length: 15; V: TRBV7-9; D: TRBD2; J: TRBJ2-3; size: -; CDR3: CASSPGTSSTDTQYF; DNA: TGTGCCAGCAGCCCAGGGACTAGCAGCACAGATACGCAGTATTTT
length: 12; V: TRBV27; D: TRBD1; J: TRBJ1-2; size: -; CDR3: CASSNTGDGYTF; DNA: TGTGCCAGCAGTAATACAGGGGATGGCTACACCTTC
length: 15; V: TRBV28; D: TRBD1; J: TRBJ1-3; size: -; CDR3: CASSGGQSNGNTIYF; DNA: TGTGCCAGCAGTGGGGGACAGAGTAATGGAAACACCATATATTTT
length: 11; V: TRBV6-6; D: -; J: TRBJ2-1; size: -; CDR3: CASKNLEGQFF; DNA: TGTGCCAGCAAGAACCTGGAGGGGCAGTTCTTC
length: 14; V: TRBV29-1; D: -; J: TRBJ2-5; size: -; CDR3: CSVRLAEYQETQYF; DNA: TGCAGCGTGAGGTTGGCGGAGTACCAAGAGACCCAGTACTTC
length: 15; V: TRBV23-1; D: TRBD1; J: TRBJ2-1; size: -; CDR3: CASSNRDRGLHEQFF; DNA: TGCGCCAGCAGTAATCGGGACAGGGGGCTGCATGAGCAGTTCTTC
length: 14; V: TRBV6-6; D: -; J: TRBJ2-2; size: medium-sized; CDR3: CASSLTENTGELFF; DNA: TGTGCCAGCAGTCTGACAGAGAACACCGGGGAGCTGTTTTTT
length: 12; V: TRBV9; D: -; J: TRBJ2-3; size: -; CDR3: CASSVNTDTQYF; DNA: TGTGCCAGCAGCGTGAACACAGATACGCAGTATTTT
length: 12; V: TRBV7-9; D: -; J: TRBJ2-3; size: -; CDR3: CASSLGADTQYF; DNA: TGTGCCAGCAGCTTGGGCGCAGATACGCAGTATTTT
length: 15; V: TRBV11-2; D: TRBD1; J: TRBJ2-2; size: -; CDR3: CASSLGYRGGGELFF; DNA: TGTGCCAGCAGCTTAGGATACAGGGGTGGCGGGGAGCTGTTTTTT
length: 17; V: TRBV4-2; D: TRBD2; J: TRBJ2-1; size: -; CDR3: CASSPEPGLATYNEQFF; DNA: TGTGCCAGCAGCCCAGAGCCTGGACTAGCGACCTACAATGAGCAGTTCTTC
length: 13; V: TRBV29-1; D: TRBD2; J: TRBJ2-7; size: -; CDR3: CSVVLAVSYEQYF; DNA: TGCAGCGTTGTACTAGCGGTATCCTACGAGCAGTACTTC